This TCR beta chain appears in the sequencing data of a study of beta chain features in type 1 diabetes. At the level of the study: Cell yields, gender and age were comparable in patients and healthy donors. Study-level points and caveats: High-TCR-expressing cells could be over-represented by cDNA sequencing. Any HLA-type effect on TCRB rearrangement remained unresolved here. In all four CD4+ subsets, TCRB CDR3 length was significantly, moderately reduced in type 1 diabetes.

The sequenced template was cDNA made from the entire isolated RNA. Here immunoSEQ multiplex PCR was the method, and the copy in TCRdb shows in-frame clones only, minus some. The repertoire holds some 250,000 clones, with about 15% as singletons. As concerns this clone: Its antigen is still unknown.

This receptor was taken from a man in his thirties or forties with type 1 diabetes. What was sequenced was naive CD4+ T cells from blood.

For the CDR3, the DNA is TGTGCCAGTAGTCCCGGACAGCTGAGTGGCACAGATACGCAGTATTTT. Protein product: CASSPGQLSGTDTQYF. The chain has TRBV19 and TRBJ2-3, with a weak D call TRBD1 (6 bases). Germline CDR1 and CDR2: LNHDA and SQIVND (reference sequence). V was clipped by 5 bases and J by 1 base, with 16 bases between them. CDR3 length: 16 residues.